This T cell receptor beta chain was identified in a study of T cells in tumors after PD-1 blockade. Looking at the study overall: Patients received pembrolizumab 200 mg every 3 weeks or cemiplimab 350 mg every 2 weeks. Mean per blood sample: some 120,000 templates (about 24,000-260,000), approximately 40,000 unique clonotypes. Findings and caveats of the study: Blood contained approximately 41% of the tumor's TCR clonotypes.

Tumor or blood genomic DNA was sequenced, with inputs of roughly 616 ng to 6,004 ng. V lost 5 bases to trimming and J lost 3 bases, with 10 bases between them. CDR3 size: 13 residues. As regards this clone: Its specificity is unknown.

Here immunoSEQ multiplex PCR was the method, and the copy in TCRdb shows in-frame clones only, minus some. The sample has just under 65,000 clones, approximately 79% seen once. The chain uses TRBV12-3 or TRBV12-4 and TRBJ1-1; D gene unclear. The receptor's source is a human donor with basal cell carcinoma. The sequencing used PBMCs, collected after anti-PD-1 treatment. The CDR3 loop reads CASSPKIYTEAFF. The CDR3 DNA sequence: TGTGCCAGCAGTCCCAAAATCTACACTGAAGCTTTCTTT.